The entry below describes one T cell receptor beta chain. As yet, its antigen is unknown. The data originate from a study of radiation and T cells in renal cell carcinoma. Assay: immunoSEQ multiplex PCR; the TCRdb copy retains only in-frame clones and omits some. Altogether around 140,000 clones are present, 80% to 90% being singletons, with the ten largest covering over 15%. Overall study results and limits: No pretreatment tumor biopsies were available for baseline clonotypes.

CDR3 length: 15 amino acids. Trimming took 6 bases from V and 0 from J, leaving 13 bases between them. The germline V gene has CDR1 SGDLS and CDR2 YYNGEE. Time point given: blood 4 weeks post-SBRT, at nephrectomy. Treatment meaning: 15 Gy SBRT to primary tumor, nephrectomy 4 weeks later. Nephrectomy followed 15 Gy stereotactic body radiation by 4 weeks. Sequenced material: blood, taken from a patient whose treatment included radiotherapy and nephrectomy. This clonotype originated in a woman aged 45-59 years with renal cell carcinoma. J is TRBJ1-3 and V is TRBV9; D unclear. Here the CDR3 reads CASTLTPLSGNTIYF. CDR3 sequence (DNA): TGTGCCAGCACCTTAACACCGCTCTCTGGAAACACCATATATTTT.